The rows below give T cell receptor beta chains drawn from one sample of a study of cytomegalovirus exposure and HLA in healthy donors. Produced via immunoSEQ multiplex PCR; TCRdb's table is partial and in-frame only. The sample lists about 240,000 clones, just under 90% occurring once. The sequenced sample consisted of PBMCs. These receptors came from a man aged 18 to 30 in good health and CMV-seronegative. Both conserved end residues are part of each CDR3. D genes are given only for firm matches. Size values are once, few and many counts, or a class for expanded clones, and some rows have none.

CDR3 protein	CDR3 DNA	J gene	D gene	V gene	clone size
CASSLALMVRGTGGYEQYF	TGTGCCAGCAGTTTAGCTTTGATGGTCCGGGGGACAGGGGGCTACGAGCAGTACTTC	TRBJ2-7	TRBD1	TRBV27	-
CASSQVNMGLDINEQFF	TGCGCCAGCAGCCAAGTTAACATGGGACTAGACATTAATGAGCAGTTCTTC	TRBJ2-1	TRBD2	TRBV4-1	-
CASSLSRTRVQYF	TGTGCCAGCAGTTTATCGCGGACCAGGGTTCAGTACTTC	TRBJ2-7	-	TRBV27	-
CASSSAPGTRGEQYF	TGTGCCAGCAGTTCCGCCCCCGGGACTAGGGGCGAGCAGTACTTC	TRBJ2-7	TRBD2	TRBV28	-
CASRFPSSYEQYF	TGTGCCAGCAGGTTCCCCAGCTCCTACGAGCAGTACTTC	TRBJ2-7	-	TRBV28	few
CASSQGQMNTEAFF	TGCGCCAGCAGCCAGGGACAGATGAACACTGAAGCTTTCTTT	TRBJ1-1	TRBD1	TRBV4-3	-
CSVRQGTSNEQFF	TGCAGCGTTCGACAGGGTACGAGTAACGAGCAGTTCTTC	TRBJ2-1	TRBD1	TRBV29-1	-
CASSISSDATNEKLFF	TGCGCCAGCAGCATATCAAGCGACGCAACTAATGAAAAACTGTTTTTT	TRBJ1-4	-	TRBV4-3	-
CASSQDGGRGDEQYF	TGCGCCAGCAGCCAAGATGGGGGGAGAGGGGACGAGCAGTACTTC	TRBJ2-7	-	TRBV4-3	-
CASRWMGGEQYF	TGTGCCAGCAGATGGATGGGGGGCGAGCAGTACTTC	TRBJ2-7	-	TRBV6-1	-
CASSVVPDREKLFF	TGTGCCAGCAGTGTGGTGCCCGACAGGGAAAAACTGTTTTTT	TRBJ1-4	-	TRBV2	-
CASSYGRGNEKLFF	TGTGCCAGCAGTTACGGCAGGGGGAATGAAAAACTGTTTTTT	TRBJ1-4	TRBD1	TRBV6-5	-
CASSLEAAGAIEQYF	TGCGCCAGCAGCCTCGAGGCGGCAGGGGCCATCGAGCAGTACTTC	TRBJ2-7	-	TRBV4-3	few
CASSLSSMAEQYF	TGTGCCAGCAGTTTATCCTCCATGGCCGAGCAGTACTTC	TRBJ2-7	-	TRBV27	few
CASSQDRSSTDTQYF	TGCGCCAGCAGCCAGGACAGATCTAGCACAGATACGCAGTATTTT	TRBJ2-3	-	TRBV4-3	-
CASSIRRVGSNQPQHF	TGTGCCAGTAGTATACGTCGGGTGGGTAGCAATCAGCCCCAGCATTTT	TRBJ1-5	-	TRBV19	-
CASSMSGGVYGYTF	TGTGCCAGTAGTATGTCGGGGGGCGTCTATGGCTACACCTTC	TRBJ1-2	-	TRBV19	once
CASSFFGQGVVNEQYF	TGTGCCAGCAGTTTTTTCGGACAGGGGGTGGTGAACGAGCAGTACTTC	TRBJ2-7	TRBD1	TRBV6-5	-
CASSQRQSNTGELFF	TGCGCCAGCAGCCAGCGACAGTCGAACACCGGGGAGCTGTTTTTT	TRBJ2-2	-	TRBV4-1	-
CASSQGGIGGDEQYF	TGCGCCAGCAGCCAAGGGGGAATAGGGGGGGACGAGCAGTACTTC	TRBJ2-7	-	TRBV4-3	-
CASSPPRRNSPLHF	TGTGCCAGCAGCCCCCCGAGGCGTAATTCACCCCTCCACTTT	TRBJ1-6	-	TRBV7-2	-
CASSFSVDQPQHF	TGTGCCAGCAGCTTTTCAGTTGATCAGCCCCAGCATTTT	TRBJ1-5	-	TRBV7-7	-
CSVGGGFYNEQFF	TGCAGCGTTGGGGGGGGTTTCTACAATGAGCAGTTCTTC	TRBJ2-1	TRBD2	TRBV29-1	-
CASSPSGQGVYEQYF	TGTGCCAGCAGCCCCAGTGGACAGGGCGTTTACGAGCAGTACTTC	TRBJ2-7	TRBD1	TRBV11-3	once
CASSLAGGHREQYF	TGTGCCAGCAGCTTAGCAGGGGGACATCGCGAGCAGTACTTC	TRBJ2-7	-	TRBV7-6	once
CASRTPSTDTQYF	TGTGCCAGCAGGACTCCTAGCACAGATACGCAGTATTTT	TRBJ2-3	-	TRBV7-2	-
CASSPRPGNTGELFF	TGTGCCAGCTCACCACGTCCAGGGAATACCGGGGAGCTGTTTTTT	TRBJ2-2	-	TRBV18	-
CASSEVLGGYEQYF	TGTGCCAGCTCAGAGGTCCTTGGTGGCTACGAGCAGTACTTC	TRBJ2-7	-	TRBV28	-
CSVEGADDFYGYTF	TGCAGCGTTGAAGGAGCGGACGACTTCTATGGCTACACCTTC	TRBJ1-2	-	TRBV29-1	-
CASKPPASGRKGSYNEQFF	TGTGCCAGCAAACCCCCAGCTAGCGGGAGAAAAGGCTCCTACAATGAGCAGTTCTTC	TRBJ2-1	TRBD2	TRBV2	-
CASSRTDQPQHF	TGTGCCAGCTCACGGACAGATCAGCCCCAGCATTTT	TRBJ1-5	-	TRBV18	-